This T cell receptor (beta chain) is from a study of blood T cell repertoires in COVID-19. The data were produced by immunoSEQ multiplex PCR, yet TCRdb's version contains in-frame clones alone and is incomplete. The sample lists 200,000 to 250,000 clones; about 82% were seen once. This clonotype was sampled from a woman aged 45-65 years who had recovered from COVID-19. Sequenced input: PBMCs or T cells enriched from blood (not recorded which).

The CDR3 DNA follows: TGCAGTGCTAGAGACCCGAATGAGCAGTTCTTC. This encodes CSARDPNEQFF. The chain recombines TRBV20-1 with TRBJ2-1; D not certain. The V and J ends lost 0 bases and 7 bases respectively, with 4 bases between them. The CDR3 extends over 11 amino acids. CDR1 DFQATT and CDR2 SNEGSKA come from the germline V gene (reference sequence).